These 8 T cell receptor beta chains came from one sample sequenced in a study of spatial heterogeneity in lung cancer. Time point: blood at routine non-recurrence follow-up after resection. Whole RNA was taken from tumor, nontumor lung or frozen PBMC; it was then sequenced unsorted. TCRdb ran MiXCR on the 5' RACE reads and lists one entry per CDR3 protein. The data hold about 120,000 distinct CDR3 sequences, with about 12% observed a single time. Sequenced material: PBMCs, taken at follow-up. All receptors come from a male donor with early-stage non-small cell lung cancer.

This clonotype occurred a few times. The chain carries TRBV10-3 and TRBJ2-2; TRBD1 agrees at 7 bases. V lost 1 base and J lost 1; bases outside the gene matches: 0. CDR3 length equals 15 residues. Germline values: CDR1 ENHRY, CDR2 SYGVKD. For the CDR3, the DNA is TGTGCCATCAGTGAGTGGACAGGGAACACCGGGGAGCTGTTTTTT. This sequence encodes CAISEWTGNTGELFF.

This clonotype was observed at least ten times. The V call is TRBV20-1, the J call TRBJ2-2; D unresolved. The CDR3 has 11 residues. CDR1 and CDR2 from the germline V gene are DFQATT and SNEGSKA (reference sequence). The V gene lost 0 bases and the J gene lost 8 bases, with 4 bases spanning the gap. Here the CDR3 DNA reads TGCAGTGCTAGAGATCGAGGGGAGCTGTTTTTT. Its protein is CSARDRGELFF.

This clonotype appeared many times. The genes are TRBV10-3 and TRBJ1-3; 8 bases map to TRBD1. The CDR3 contains 14 residues. Germline V gene data show CDR1 as ENHRY and CDR2 as SYGVKD. The trim removed 0 bases at V and 10 bases at J, leaving 5 bases unmatched. As DNA, the CDR3 is TGTGCCATCAGTGAGTCACGGGACAGGACGACCATATATTTT. As protein: CAISESRDRTTIYF.

This clonotype was observed a handful of times. The rearrangement joins TRBV18 to TRBJ1-2; 9 bases map to TRBD1. The CDR3 has 17 residues. CDR1 is KGHSH, CDR2 LQKENI, per germline. Losses at the gene ends were 3 bases for V and 2 bases for J; bases not matched to a gene: 10. The DNA for the CDR3 is TGTGCCAGCTCACCTACCGGGAGCACAGGGGGCAACTATGGCTACACCTTC. The encoded protein is CASSPTGSTGGNYGYTF.

This clonotype was detected many times. The chain uses TRBV18 and TRBJ2-7, with TRBD1 matching 10 bases. Germline assignment: CDR1 KGHSH and CDR2 LQKENI. The CDR3 is made up of 15 amino acids. V was pared by 3 bases and J by 0 bases, with 2 bases of the junction left unmatched. The CDR3 is CASSPGQGGSYEQYF. DNA for the CDR3: TGTGCCAGCTCACCTGGACAGGGGGGCTCCTACGAGCAGTACTTC.

This clonotype was seen a few times. V gene TRBV3-1 combines with J gene TRBJ2-7; D perhaps matches TRBD2 (5 bases). Germline CDR1 and CDR2: LGHDT and YNNKEL (reference sequence). The CDR3 extends over 11 amino acids. Between the trimmed V and J ends, which lost 1 base and 7 bases, there was a span of 5 bases. The CDR3 sequence is CASSQGGEQYF. The CDR3 region has the DNA TGTGCCAGCAGCCAAGGAGGGGAGCAGTACTTC.

This clonotype was picked up a small number of times. The CDR3 sequence is CATSDFTGSGYNEQFF. Here the CDR3 DNA reads TGTGCCACCAGTGATTTTACAGGGTCCGGTTACAATGAGCAGTTCTTC. J is TRBJ2-1 and V is TRBV24-1; D possibly corresponds to TRBD1 (6 bases). Germline V gene data show CDR1 as KGHDR and CDR2 as SFDVKD. Trimming left V 1 base short and J 4 bases short, with 13 bases between. This CDR3 has 16 amino acids.

In this sample, this clonotype turned up many times. DNA of the CDR3: TGCACCTCTAGGACAGGGCCGAACACTGAAGCTTTCTTT. Translating it yields CTSRTGPNTEAFF. The chain couples TRBV29-1 to TRBJ1-1, with 8 bases that match TRBD1. This CDR3 contains 13 residues. The germline gives CDR1 SQVTM, CDR2 ANQGSEA. Combining the CDR3 with reference TRBV29-1 and TRBJ1-1 gives the whole variable domain SAVISQKPSRDICQRGTSLTIQCQVDSQVTMMFWYRQQPGQSLTLIATANQGSEATYESGFVIDKFPISRPNLTFSTLTVSNMSPEDSSIYLCTSRTGPNTEAFFGQGTRLTVV.